Listed below are T cell receptor beta chains from one sample, sequenced in a study of T cells expressing NK-cell markers. TCRdb reanalyzed the 5' RACE reads and collapses them to one entry per CDR3 protein, without DNA. Its table lists around 550,000 distinct CDR3 sequences. Sequenced: blood T cells: a sorted CD56 or NKG2C T cell subset, CD4+ or CD8+ T cells, or bulk PBMC T cells (not recorded which). The origin of the receptors is a man aged 18 to 30 in good health. Each CDR3 is given with its conserved first and last residue.

CDR3aa: CASSIPRDPQDEQFF
len: 15
v_gene: TRBV5-1
j_gene: TRBJ2-1

CDR3aa: CASSLYVFRTVNEQFF
len: 16
v_gene: TRBV7-9
j_gene: TRBJ2-1

CDR3aa: CASSVVPVELGETQYF
len: 16
v_gene: TRBV9
j_gene: TRBJ2-5

CDR3aa: CASSPTPGTGQGTQYF
len: 16
v_gene: TRBV14
j_gene: TRBJ2-3

CDR3aa: CSVLTGYPYEQYF
len: 13
v_gene: TRBV29-1
j_gene: TRBJ2-7

CDR3aa: CASDLRGKQDYGYTF
len: 15
v_gene: TRBV6-5
j_gene: TRBJ1-2

CDR3aa: CAWSVLAGFYNEQFF
len: 15
v_gene: TRBV30
j_gene: TRBJ2-1

CDR3aa: CASSLAQGNGITNEQFF
len: 17
v_gene: TRBV5-1
j_gene: TRBJ2-1

CDR3aa: CATLAGTPGETQYF
len: 14
v_gene: TRBV10-3
j_gene: TRBJ2-5

CDR3aa: CASSLSITYTTDTQYF
len: 16
v_gene: TRBV27
j_gene: TRBJ2-3

CDR3aa: CASTKKGEETQYF
len: 13
v_gene: TRBV7-8
j_gene: TRBJ2-5

CDR3aa: CASSLEGLADSTDTQYF
len: 17
v_gene: TRBV5-6
j_gene: TRBJ2-3

CDR3aa: CSVVGQTVETQYF
len: 13
v_gene: TRBV29-1
j_gene: TRBJ2-5

CDR3aa: CSADDRFRGYTF
len: 12
v_gene: TRBV20-1
j_gene: TRBJ1-2

CDR3aa: CSASTTPGLAGGTTSTDTQYF
len: 21
v_gene: TRBV20-1
j_gene: TRBJ2-3

CDR3aa: CASRQDQETQYF
len: 12
v_gene: TRBV5-1
j_gene: TRBJ2-5

CDR3aa: CSVSTIPQETQYF
len: 13
v_gene: TRBV29-1
j_gene: TRBJ2-5

CDR3aa: CASSMPPGLLTDTQYF
len: 16
v_gene: TRBV12-3/TRBV12-4
j_gene: TRBJ2-3

CDR3aa: CSAGRPSDRYNEQFF
len: 15
v_gene: TRBV20-1
j_gene: TRBJ2-1

CDR3aa: CASSQYHNEQFF
len: 12
v_gene: TRBV3-1
j_gene: TRBJ2-1

CDR3aa: CASSYSRARSSYNSPLHF
len: 18
v_gene: TRBV6-5
j_gene: TRBJ1-6

CDR3aa: CASREAGGSETQYF
len: 14
v_gene: TRBV25-1
j_gene: TRBJ2-5

CDR3aa: CASSYTYSNQPQHF
len: 14
v_gene: TRBV6-2/TRBV6-3
j_gene: TRBJ1-5

CDR3aa: CASTGLRGTGELFF
len: 14
v_gene: TRBV2
j_gene: TRBJ2-2

CDR3aa: CASSLARQWNEQFF
len: 14
v_gene: TRBV12-3/TRBV12-4
j_gene: TRBJ2-1

CDR3aa: CASSNLGGYNEQFF
len: 14
v_gene: TRBV7-9
j_gene: TRBJ2-1

CDR3aa: CASSYSPDRLNTEAFF
len: 16
v_gene: TRBV6-5
j_gene: TRBJ1-1

CDR3aa: CASSQVTSGRGETQYF
len: 16
v_gene: TRBV5-4
j_gene: TRBJ2-5

CDR3aa: CASSLQSGLLSGNTIYF
len: 17
v_gene: TRBV7-6
j_gene: TRBJ1-3

CDR3aa: CASSQGTSGYNEQFF
len: 15
v_gene: TRBV4-3
j_gene: TRBJ2-1

CDR3aa: CASSPKRSVRPEYF
len: 14
v_gene: TRBV7-8
j_gene: TRBJ2-7

CDR3aa: CASSAHGMNTEAFF
len: 14
v_gene: TRBV5-6
j_gene: TRBJ1-1

CDR3aa: CASALAESTPSTDTQYF
len: 17
v_gene: TRBV2
j_gene: TRBJ2-3

CDR3aa: CSVSTSGREARTTDTQYF
len: 18
v_gene: TRBV29-1
j_gene: TRBJ2-3

CDR3aa: CASSLVRGLAGVWENKNIQYF
len: 21
v_gene: TRBV11-2
j_gene: TRBJ2-4

CDR3aa: CASSPRSYTEAFF
len: 13
v_gene: TRBV9
j_gene: TRBJ1-1

CDR3aa: CSVPQPSGSPDTQYF
len: 15
v_gene: TRBV29-1
j_gene: TRBJ2-3

CDR3aa: CASSPPGQGETQYF
len: 14
v_gene: TRBV7-9
j_gene: TRBJ2-5

CDR3aa: CSIKIAGNYGYTF
len: 13
v_gene: TRBV29-1
j_gene: TRBJ1-2

CDR3aa: CASSYSRLVGEQYF
len: 14
v_gene: TRBV6-5
j_gene: TRBJ2-7

CDR3aa: CASIEAGEQYF
len: 11
v_gene: TRBV28
j_gene: TRBJ2-7

CDR3aa: CASSLTGPLKLFF
len: 13
v_gene: TRBV5-5
j_gene: TRBJ1-4

CDR3aa: CASSRGRSIEAFF
len: 13
v_gene: TRBV7-9
j_gene: TRBJ1-1

CDR3aa: CSAPIVDRGPEAFF
len: 14
v_gene: TRBV20-1
j_gene: TRBJ1-1

CDR3aa: CASSETTTLQETQYF
len: 15
v_gene: TRBV12-3/TRBV12-4
j_gene: TRBJ2-5

CDR3aa: CASSLTQGHGYTF
len: 13
v_gene: TRBV11-2
j_gene: TRBJ1-2

CDR3aa: CASSLYRDSTDTQYF
len: 15
v_gene: TRBV5-4
j_gene: TRBJ2-3

CDR3aa: CASSQETGVSEQFF
len: 14
v_gene: TRBV3-1
j_gene: TRBJ2-1

CDR3aa: CASSETGVPEQFF
len: 13
v_gene: TRBV25-1
j_gene: TRBJ2-1

CDR3aa: CAWSVAGETYNEQFF
len: 15
v_gene: TRBV30
j_gene: TRBJ2-1

CDR3aa: CASSSELEVKDTQYF
len: 15
v_gene: TRBV7-9
j_gene: TRBJ2-3

CDR3aa: CASSNGLATIYNEQFF
len: 16
v_gene: TRBV13
j_gene: TRBJ2-1

CDR3aa: CASSFLHEQYF
len: 11
v_gene: TRBV6-1
j_gene: TRBJ2-7

CDR3aa: CASSLSSGARELFF
len: 14
v_gene: TRBV12-3/TRBV12-4
j_gene: TRBJ2-2

CDR3aa: CASSYGGTAYGYTF
len: 14
v_gene: TRBV6-2/TRBV6-3
j_gene: TRBJ1-2